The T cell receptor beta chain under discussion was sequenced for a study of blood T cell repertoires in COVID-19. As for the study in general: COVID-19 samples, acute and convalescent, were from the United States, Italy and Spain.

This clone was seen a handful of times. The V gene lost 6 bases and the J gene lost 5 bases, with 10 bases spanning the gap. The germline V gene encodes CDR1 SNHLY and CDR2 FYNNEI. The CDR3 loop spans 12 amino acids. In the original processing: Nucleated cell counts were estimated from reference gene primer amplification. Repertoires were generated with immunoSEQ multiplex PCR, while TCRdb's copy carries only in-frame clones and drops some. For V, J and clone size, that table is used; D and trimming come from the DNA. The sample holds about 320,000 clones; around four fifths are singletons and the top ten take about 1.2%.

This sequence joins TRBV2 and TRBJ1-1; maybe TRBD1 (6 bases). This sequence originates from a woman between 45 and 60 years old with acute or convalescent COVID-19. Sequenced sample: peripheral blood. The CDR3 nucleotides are TGTGCCAGCAGACAGGGCGGGACTGAAGCTTTCTTT. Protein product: CASRQGGTEAFF.